The rows below give T cell receptor beta chains drawn from one sample of a study of blood T cell repertoires in COVID-19. This table comes from immunoSEQ multiplex PCR, and its TCRdb copy is limited to in-frame clones, with some not included. This table has approximately 300,000 clones, about 89% appearing once. What was sequenced was PBMCs or T cells enriched from blood (not recorded which). The source is a man in his sixties who had recovered from COVID-19. Both conserved end residues are part of each CDR3. D genes are given only for firm matches. Size is stated for part of the rows, as once, few or many counts, or as a class when the clone is expanded.

j_call clone_size v_call d_call cdr3_aa cdr3_nt
TRBJ1-2 - TRBV19 - CASNWGGPLYGYTF TGTGCCAGCAATTGGGGAGGTCCTCTCTATGGCTACACCTTC
TRBJ2-3 - TRBV2 TRBD2 CASRDRGLASTPTDTQYF TGTGCCAGCAGGGACCGAGGACTAGCGTCAACACCCACAGATACGCAGTATTTT
TRBJ1-5 - TRBV4-2 - CASSTGLPRGDQPQHF TGTGCCAGCAGCACGGGGTTGCCCAGGGGCGATCAGCCCCAGCATTTT
TRBJ2-2 - TRBV7-3 TRBD2 CASSSGGSNTGELFF TGTGCCAGCAGCTCGGGCGGGAGTAACACCGGGGAGCTGTTTTTT
TRBJ2-2 - TRBV6-5 - CASRRPGLSGELFF TGTGCCAGCAGACGGCCGGGACTCTCCGGGGAGCTGTTTTTT
TRBJ1-4 few TRBV27 - CASSRHGTNEKLFF TGTGCCAGCAGTCGACACGGAACTAATGAAAAACTGTTTTTT
TRBJ2-5 - TRBV7-9 TRBD2 CASSLAGVASGYQETQYF TGTGCCAGCAGCTTAGCCGGGGTGGCTAGCGGGTACCAAGAGACCCAGTACTTC
TRBJ2-3 once TRBV6-5 TRBD2 CASSYSIGGASGIPYF TGTGCCAGCAGTTACTCGATAGGAGGGGCTAGCGGGATTCCGTATTTT
TRBJ2-1 - TRBV5-1 - CASSLAASYNEQFF TGCGCCAGCAGCTTGGCTGCGTCCTACAATGAGCAGTTCTTC
TRBJ2-7 - TRBV18 TRBD1 CASSRGTGVYEQYF TGTGCCAGCTCACGGGGGACAGGGGTTTACGAGCAGTACTTC
TRBJ2-5 - TRBV5-1 TRBD1 CASSLPTGVQETQYF TGCGCCAGCAGCTTGCCGACAGGGGTTCAGGAGACCCAGTACTTC
TRBJ1-2 - TRBV10-3 TRBD1 CAISPTGADYGYTF TGTGCCATCAGCCCGACAGGGGCCGACTATGGCTACACCTTC
TRBJ2-7 - TRBV5-6 - CASSLDATSHPYEQYF TGTGCCAGCAGCTTGGATGCGACTAGTCACCCCTACGAGCAGTACTTC
TRBJ2-7 - TRBV5-1 TRBD2 CASSMTSGVLQDEQYF TGCGCCAGCAGCATGACTAGCGGGGTTCTTCAGGACGAGCAGTACTTC
TRBJ2-7 once TRBV6-2/TRBV6-3 TRBD1 CASRPPGQGGEQYF TGTGCCAGCAGGCCTCCGGGACAGGGGGGCGAGCAGTACTTC
TRBJ1-2 - TRBV5-1 - CASSLGTGTTRGGYTF TGCGCCAGCAGCTTGGGAACCGGGACAACCCGCGGGGGCTACACCTTC
TRBJ2-2 once TRBV4-2 TRBD2 CASTSLASRELFF TGTGCCAGCACCTCACTAGCGTCTAGGGAGCTGTTTTTT